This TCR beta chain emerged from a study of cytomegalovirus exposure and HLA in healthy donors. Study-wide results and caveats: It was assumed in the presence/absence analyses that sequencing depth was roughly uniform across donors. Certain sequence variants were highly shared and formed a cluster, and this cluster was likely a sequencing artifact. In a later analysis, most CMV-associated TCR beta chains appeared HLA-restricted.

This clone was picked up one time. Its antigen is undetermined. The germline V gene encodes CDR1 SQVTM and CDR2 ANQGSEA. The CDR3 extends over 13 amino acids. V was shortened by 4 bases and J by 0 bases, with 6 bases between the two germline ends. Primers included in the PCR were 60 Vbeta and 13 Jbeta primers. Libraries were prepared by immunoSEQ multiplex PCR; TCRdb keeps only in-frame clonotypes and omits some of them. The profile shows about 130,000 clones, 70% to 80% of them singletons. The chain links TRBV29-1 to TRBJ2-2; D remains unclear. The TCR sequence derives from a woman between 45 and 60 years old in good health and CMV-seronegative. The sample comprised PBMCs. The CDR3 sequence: CSVGQSNTGELFF. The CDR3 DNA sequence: TGCAGCGTTGGGCAGTCGAACACCGGGGAGCTGTTTTTT.